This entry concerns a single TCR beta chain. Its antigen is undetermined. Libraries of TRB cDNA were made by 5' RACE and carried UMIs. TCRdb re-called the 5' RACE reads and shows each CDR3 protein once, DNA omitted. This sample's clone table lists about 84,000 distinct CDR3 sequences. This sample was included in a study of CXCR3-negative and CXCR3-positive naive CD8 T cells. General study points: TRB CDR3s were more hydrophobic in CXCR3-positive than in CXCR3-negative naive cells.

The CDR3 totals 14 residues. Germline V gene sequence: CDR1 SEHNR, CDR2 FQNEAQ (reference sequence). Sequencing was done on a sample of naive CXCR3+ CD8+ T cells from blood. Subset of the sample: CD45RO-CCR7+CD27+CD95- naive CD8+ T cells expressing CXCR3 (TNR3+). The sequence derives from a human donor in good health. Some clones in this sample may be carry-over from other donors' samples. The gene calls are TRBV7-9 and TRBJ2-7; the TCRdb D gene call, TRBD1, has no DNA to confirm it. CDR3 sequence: CAGPHTGSNYEQYF. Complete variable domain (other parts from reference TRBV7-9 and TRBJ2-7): DTGVSQNPRHKITKRGQNVTFRCDPISEHNRLYWYRQTLGQGPEFLTYFQNEAQLEKSRLLSDRFSAERPKGSFSTLEIQRTEQGDSAMYLCAGPHTGSNYEQYFGPGTRLTVT.